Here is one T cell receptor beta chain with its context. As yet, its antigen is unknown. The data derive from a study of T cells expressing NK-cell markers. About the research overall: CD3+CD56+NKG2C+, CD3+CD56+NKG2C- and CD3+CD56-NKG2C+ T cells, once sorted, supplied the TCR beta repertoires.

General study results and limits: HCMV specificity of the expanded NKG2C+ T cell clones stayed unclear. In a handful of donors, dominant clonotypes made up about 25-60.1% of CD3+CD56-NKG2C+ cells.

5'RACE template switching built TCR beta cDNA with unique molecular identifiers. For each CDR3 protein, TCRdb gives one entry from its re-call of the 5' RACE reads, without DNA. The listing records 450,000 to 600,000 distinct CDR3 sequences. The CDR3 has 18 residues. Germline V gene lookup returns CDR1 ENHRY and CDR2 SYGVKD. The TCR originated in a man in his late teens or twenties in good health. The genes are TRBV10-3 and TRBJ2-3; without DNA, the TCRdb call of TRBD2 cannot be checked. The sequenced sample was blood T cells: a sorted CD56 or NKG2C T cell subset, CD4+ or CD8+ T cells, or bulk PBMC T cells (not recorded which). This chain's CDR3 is CAISDSGLAGGSTDTQYF.